This TCR beta chain was recovered during a study of shared clonotypes between healthy human individuals. Study in general: CD4 naive and memory got three plates each, CD8 naive two, CD8 memory one. General study findings and limits: Rarefaction exposed incomplete sorted-subset sequencing despite large depth. A handful of donors shared approximately 5% of their naive CD4 clonotypes.

Measured with immunoSEQ multiplex PCR; TCRdb has only the in-frame clones, and not every one. The table has around 2.5 million clones, 93% seen once. The CDR3 length is 16 residues. The split of CD4+ cells yielded CD45RA+ naive and CD45RA-negative memory subsets. Notes on this clone: Its target is not known.

The sample consisted of naive CD4+ T cells from PBMCs. Subset given: CD45RA+ positively selected. The chain joins TRBV12-2 to TRBJ1-4; the D call TRBD1 from the table was never checked on the DNA. TRBV12-2 is deemed a pseudogene. The sequence was collected from a man aged 18 to 35 in good health. Some clones in this sample may be carry-over from other donors' samples. DNA of the CDR3: TGTGCAAGTGGATGCACAACAGGGGGCGCAGGTGAAAAACTGTTTTTT. Its translation: CASGCTTGGAGEKLFF.